The clone carrying this TCR beta chain was recorded many times. The data were obtained in a study of regulatory T cells in long-lasting Graves disease. The overall study: Graves' patients with a new diagnosis had received antithyroid drugs under 3 months.

This CDR3 has 16 amino acids. Trimming cost V 6 bases and J 3 bases; bases outside gene matches: 12. Germline V gene sequence: CDR1 MDHEN, CDR2 SYDVKM. Building the TCR beta libraries relied on iRepertoire HTBI primers, and CDR3 regions underwent Arm-PCR. MiXCR, applied by TCRdb to the multiplex PCR reads, yields one record per CDR3 protein. Among around 400,000 distinct CDR3 sequences listed, 15% to 18% were seen once. Time point defined: newly diagnosed GD, antithyroid drugs for less than 3 months. From RNA extracted from PBMCs, the TCR library was made. The sequencing used peripheral blood mononuclear cells (PBMCs), collected at new diagnosis, from a patient treated with antithyroid drugs. V gene TRBV28 combines with J gene TRBJ2-3; 7 bases line up with TRBD2. The TCR was taken from a female donor with Graves disease. CDR3: CASRPPWAGETDTQYF. In DNA, the CDR3 is TGTGCCAGCAGGCCTCCCTGGGCGGGAGAAACAGATACGCAGTATTTT.